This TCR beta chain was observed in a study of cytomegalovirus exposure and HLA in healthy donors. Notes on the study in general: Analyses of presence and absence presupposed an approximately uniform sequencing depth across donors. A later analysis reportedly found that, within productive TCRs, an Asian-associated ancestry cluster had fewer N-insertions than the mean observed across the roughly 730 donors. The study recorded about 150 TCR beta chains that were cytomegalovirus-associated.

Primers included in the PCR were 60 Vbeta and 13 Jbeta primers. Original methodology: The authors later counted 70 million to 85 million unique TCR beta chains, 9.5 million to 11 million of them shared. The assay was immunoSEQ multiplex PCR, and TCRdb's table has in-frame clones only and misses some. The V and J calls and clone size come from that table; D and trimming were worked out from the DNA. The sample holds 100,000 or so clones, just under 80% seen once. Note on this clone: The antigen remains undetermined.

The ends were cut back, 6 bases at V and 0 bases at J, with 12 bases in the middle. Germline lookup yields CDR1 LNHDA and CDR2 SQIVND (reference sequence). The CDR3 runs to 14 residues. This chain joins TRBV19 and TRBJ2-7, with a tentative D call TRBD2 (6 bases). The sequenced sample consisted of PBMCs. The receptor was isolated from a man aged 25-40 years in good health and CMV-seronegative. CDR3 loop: CASSGPSDSYEQYF. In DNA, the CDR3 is TGTGCCAGTAGCGGTCCTAGCGACTCCTACGAGCAGTACTTC.